Each of the 20 T cell receptor beta chains below was sequenced from the same sample in a study of cytomegalovirus exposure and HLA in healthy donors. Clones were sequenced by immunoSEQ multiplex PCR, and TCRdb holds only the in-frame ones, with some missing. The table has roughly 330,000 clones, around 87% seen once. Sequencing was carried out using PBMCs. These TCRs come from a woman aged 25 to 39 in good health and CMV-seropositive.

The chain joins TRBV4-3 to TRBJ2-5; TRBD2 agrees at 12 bases. Germline V lookup: CDR1 LGHNA, CDR2 YSLEER. The CDR3 sequence is 16 residues long. Trimming took 4 bases from V and 1 from J; bases not matched to a gene: 4. The CDR3 nucleotides read TGCGCCAGCAGCCCAGGACTAGCGGGGACCCAAGAGACCCAGTACTTC. It is translated as CASSPGLAGTQETQYF.

This clone has only a few counts. This chain uses TRBV7-8 with TRBJ2-5, with 8 bases identical to TRBD1. The CDR3 length is 15 residues. J gave up 3 bases and V 1 base, and 4 bases lay outside the gene matches. The germline CDR1 and CDR2 sequences are SGHVS and FQNEAQ. The CDR3 loop reads CASSLDSDREETQYF. CDR3 nucleotide sequence: TGTGCCAGCAGCTTAGATTCGGACAGGGAAGAGACCCAGTACTTC.

The chain combines TRBV4-2 with TRBJ2-1, with 13 bases identical to TRBD2. Germline trimming cut 2 bases from V and 0 bases from J; bases unmatched to any gene: 7. The germline CDR1 and CDR2 sequences are LGHNA and YNFKEQ. The CDR3 runs 19 residues. This CDR3 is CASSQSTSGGASSYNEQFF. CDR3 DNA sequence: TGTGCCAGCAGCCAAAGCACTAGCGGGGGGGCGAGCTCCTACAATGAGCAGTTCTTC.

This clone showed up just once. V usage is TRBV7-3 and J usage is TRBJ2-1, with D perhaps matching TRBD2 (6 bases). The V end lost 1 base, the J end lost 15 bases, and 13 bases lay between the germline ends. This CDR3 spans 12 amino acids. CDR1 and CDR2 from the germline V gene are SGHTA and FQGTGA. The CDR3 DNA follows: TGTGCCAGCAGCTTAAGTCGGAGGGAGTTGTTCTTC. Encoded protein: CASSLSRRELFF.

The rearrangement links TRBV5-6 to TRBJ2-7; D is ambiguous. The CDR3 runs to 15 residues. Trimming shortened V by 2 bases and J by 0 bases, and 12 bases separated the two germline ends. Germline values: CDR1 SGHDT, CDR2 YYEEEE. This CDR3 reads CASSFKSVVSYEQYF. The CDR3 DNA reads as TGTGCCAGCAGCTTTAAGTCAGTAGTCTCCTACGAGCAGTACTTC.

This rearrangement joins TRBV4-1 to TRBJ1-1; D remains unclear. Per germline, CDR1 MGHRA and CDR2 YSYEKL. V lost 4 bases, J lost 2 bases, and 11 bases lay in between. This CDR3 has 14 amino acids. The CDR3 nucleotides are TGCGCCAGCAGCCTCCCCACAGAAAACACTGAAGCTTTCTTT. Protein product: CASSLPTENTEAFF.

V and J are TRBV6-4 and TRBJ2-6; D not resolved. This CDR3 comprises 14 residues. Trimming pared 6 bases from V and 9 bases from J, leaving 15 bases between. Germline CDR1 MRHNA, CDR2 SNTAGT. The CDR3 loop reads CASRETELVNVLTF. In DNA form, the CDR3 reads TGTGCCAGCAGAGAAACAGAGTTGGTCAACGTCCTGACTTTC.

The rearrangement uses TRBV6-5 and TRBJ1-2, with no clear D. Germline V gene sequence: CDR1 MNHEY, CDR2 SVGAGI. CDR3 length: 13 amino acids. V lost 0 bases and J 4 bases, leaving 6 bases between the germline ends. Here the CDR3 reads CASSYSNSYGYTF. The CDR3 region has the DNA TGTGCCAGCAGTTACTCGAACAGCTATGGCTACACCTTC.

The V gene is TRBV2, the J gene TRBJ2-5; 9 nucleotides align to TRBD2. This CDR3 has 17 amino acids. Trimming removed 5 bases from V and 4 bases from J; junction bases left unmatched: 14. CDR1 and CDR2 from the germline V gene are SNHLY and FYNNEI. The DNA of the CDR3 is TGTGCCAGCAGTCACTCCCGTCGGCGGGGGGGCTTAGAGACCCAGTACTTC. Amino acids: CASSHSRRRGGLETQYF. Combining the CDR3 with reference TRBV2 and TRBJ2-5 gives the whole variable domain EPEVTQTPSHQVTQMGQEVILRCVPISNHLYFYWYRQILGQKVEFLVSFYNNEISEKSEIFDDQFSVERPDGSNFTLKIRSTKLEDSAMYFCASSHSRRRGGLETQYFGPGTRLLVL.

There are a few counts of this clone. This chain joins TRBV9 and TRBJ2-7; 8 bases are a match to TRBD2. There are 13 residues in the CDR3. Germline trimming cut 4 bases from V and 3 bases from J; bases unmatched to any gene: 3. Germline values: CDR1 SGDLS, CDR2 YYNGEE. In DNA form, the CDR3 reads TGTGCCAGCAGCTCCGGGGGGGGCTACGAGCAGTACTTC. Its translation is CASSSGGGYEQYF.

V usage is TRBV18 and J usage is TRBJ2-3, with D perhaps matching TRBD1 or TRBD2 (5 bases each). The CDR3 spans 12 residues. Germline V gives CDR1 KGHSH, CDR2 LQKENI. Trimming cost V 5 bases and J 5 bases, with 8 bases left between them. This CDR3 is CASSGTEDTQYF. The CDR3 DNA sequence: TGTGCCAGCTCAGGGACGGAAGATACGCAGTATTTT.

V is TRBV7-2 and J is TRBJ2-7; TRBD1 matches at 9 bases. The germline V gene encodes CDR1 SGHTA and CDR2 FQGNSA. With 5 bases clipped from V and 3 bases from J, the junction kept 5 bases outside the gene matches. CDR3 size: 14 residues. As DNA, the CDR3 is TGTGCCAGCAGCCGGGACAGGGTGATCTACGAGCAGTACTTC. Its translation is CASSRDRVIYEQYF.

The chain employs TRBV27 and TRBJ2-7; D is ambiguous. Germline V lookup: CDR1 MNHEY, CDR2 SMNVEV (reference sequence). Trimming removed 7 bases from V and 1 base from J, with 11 bases in between. The CDR3 has 13 amino acids. CDR3 loop: CASIHPMSYEQYF. CDR3 DNA sequence: TGTGCCAGCATCCACCCGATGTCCTACGAGCAGTACTTC.

The chain employs TRBV7-8 and TRBJ2-3; D gene unclear. CDR3 size: 15 residues. Looked up from germline, CDR1 is SGHVS and CDR2 is FQNEAQ. V was pared by 2 bases and J by 2 bases, with 11 bases between. This chain's CDR3 is CASSLLAPDTDTQYF. The DNA of the CDR3 is TGTGCCAGCAGCTTATTGGCCCCAGACACAGATACGCAGTATTTT.

Notes on this clone: The identical CDR3 is also encoded by other nucleotide sequences in the sample. Written as DNA, the CDR3 is TGTGCCAGCAGCTTGGCGGGGGCCTACGAGCAGTACTTC. Amino acids: CASSLAGAYEQYF. The gene calls are TRBV7-2 and TRBJ2-7; 7 nucleotides match TRBD2. The germline CDR1 and CDR2 sequences are SGHTA and FQGNSA. The trim removed 3 bases at V and 2 bases at J, leaving 1 base unmatched. CDR3 length: 13 residues.

This chain uses TRBV5-6 with TRBJ2-2; 9 bases align to TRBD2. V gave up 1 base and J gave up 5 bases; unmatched junction bases: 6. From germline, CDR1 is SGHDT and CDR2 YYEEEE. CDR3 length: 16 amino acids. The CDR3 region has the DNA TGTGCCAGCAGCTTGCGGCGGGAGGGCAGGACCGGGGAGCTGTTTTTT. Encoded protein: CASSLRREGRTGELFF.

The rearrangement joins TRBV5-6 to TRBJ2-7; maybe TRBD2 (7 bases). V shed 2 bases and J shed 3 bases, with 12 bases lying between them. The V gene's germline CDR1 is SGHDT and CDR2 YYEEEE. This CDR3 spans 14 amino acids. The DNA for the CDR3 is TGTGCCAGCAGCTTAAGGGGGGGCCTCTACGAGCAGTACTTC. Its protein product is CASSLRGGLYEQYF.

V and J are TRBV11-2 and TRBJ1-6, with D possibly being TRBD1 (5 bases). V lost 3 bases and J lost 0, with 6 bases in between. The length of the CDR3 is 15 residues. Looked up from germline, CDR1 is SGHAT and CDR2 is FQNNGV. CDR3 region: CASSLGDSYNSPLHF. The CDR3 coding sequence is TGTGCCAGCAGCTTGGGGGACTCCTATAATTCACCCCTCCACTTT.

The chain combines TRBV7-8 with TRBJ1-2; 7 bases align to TRBD1. Looked up from germline, CDR1 is SGHVS and CDR2 is FQNEAQ. This CDR3 region has 16 residues. The V segment lost 4 bases and the J segment 1 base; nucleotides outside the gene matches: 9. The CDR3 is CASSSNKDRNNYGYTF. The CDR3 DNA follows: TGTGCCAGCAGCTCAAACAAGGACAGGAATAACTATGGCTACACCTTC.

This clone was detected a few times. The chain combines TRBV7-6 with TRBJ1-2; D gene ambiguous. V lost 5 bases to trimming and J lost 2 bases, with 18 bases between them. Germline CDR1 SGHVS, CDR2 FNYEAQ. This CDR3 has 16 amino acids. CDR3 DNA sequence: TGTGCCAGCAGCCCCAGGAGCGGACTAACCAACTATGGCTACACCTTC. Its protein product is CASSPRSGLTNYGYTF.